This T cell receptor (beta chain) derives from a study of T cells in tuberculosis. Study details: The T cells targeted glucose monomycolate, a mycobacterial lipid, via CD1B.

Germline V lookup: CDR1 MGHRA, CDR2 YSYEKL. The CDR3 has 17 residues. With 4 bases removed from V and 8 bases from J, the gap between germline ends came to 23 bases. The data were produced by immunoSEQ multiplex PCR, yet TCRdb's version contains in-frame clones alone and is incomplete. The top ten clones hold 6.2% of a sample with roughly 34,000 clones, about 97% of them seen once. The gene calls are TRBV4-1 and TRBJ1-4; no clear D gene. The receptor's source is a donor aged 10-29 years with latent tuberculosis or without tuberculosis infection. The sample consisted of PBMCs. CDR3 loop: CASSRFRTATGIEKLFF. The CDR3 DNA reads TGCGCCAGCAGCCGCTTTCGGACGGCTACGGGGATCGAAAAACTGTTTTTT.